The 22 T cell receptor beta chains listed next were all sequenced from one sample in a study of T-cell reconstitution after alpha-beta-depleted transplantation in children. Unique molecular identifiers were incorporated into the prepared TCRbeta library. TCRdb called the PCR reads again in MiXCR, with one record for every CDR3 protein. The profile shows about 300,000 distinct CDR3 sequences, roughly 8.2% of them singletons. Study observations and caveats: T-cell counts and diversity were attributed mostly to newly produced T cells one year after transplant.

Their antigen targets remain unknown. The input for sequencing was peripheral blood, taken 360 days after TCRalphabeta/CD19-depleted stem cell transplant. The receptors were sampled from a female patient younger than 10 who had a stem cell transplant for Fanconi anemia, so the T cells may come from the graft donor.

This clonotype has a handful of counts. The chain couples TRBV3-1 to TRBJ2-1; no firm D call. The CDR3 length is 18 residues. CDR1 is LGHDT, CDR2 YNNKEL, per germline (reference sequence). Trimming took 0 bases from V and 0 from J, leaving 15 bases between them. The CDR3 DNA sequence: TGTGCCAGCAGCCAAGAGGGCCACCGATTTAGCTCCTACAATGAGCAGTTCTTC. Residues: CASSQEGHRFSSYNEQFF.

This clonotype was found many times. The chain has TRBV28 and TRBJ2-3; no clear D. This CDR3 is 13 amino acids long. V was cut by 6 bases and J by 6 bases, with 13 bases left in between. Germline V gene lookup returns CDR1 MDHEN and CDR2 SYDVKM. CDR3 nucleotide sequence: TGTGCCAGCAGCACCTCTATTGGGGATACGCAGTATTTT. It is translated as CASSTSIGDTQYF.

This clonotype appeared many times. V is TRBV7-8 and J is TRBJ1-5, with D perhaps matching TRBD1 (5 bases). V gave up 7 bases and J gave up 1 base, with 17 bases separating them. In germline, CDR1 is SGHVS, CDR2 FQNEAQ. This CDR3 contains 16 residues. The chain's CDR3 is CASTFGVRDSNQPQHF. The CDR3 DNA reads as TGTGCCAGCACGTTTGGGGTCCGGGACAGCAATCAGCCCCAGCATTTT.

The sample holds a few counts of this clonotype. CDR3 amino acids: CASSLLGGARNEKLFF. DNA for the CDR3: TGTGCCAGCAGCCTCCTTGGAGGGGCCCGTAATGAAAAACTGTTTTTT. The rearrangement links TRBV27 to TRBJ1-4; possibly TRBD1 for D (5 bases). Trimming took 6 bases from V and 4 from J, leaving 18 bases between them. The CDR3 is 16 residues long. Looked up from germline, CDR1 is MNHEY and CDR2 is SMNVEV (reference sequence). Full variable domain (rest looked up from reference TRBV27 and TRBJ1-4): EAQVTQNPRYLITVTGKKLTVTCSQNMNHEYMSWYRQDPGLGLRQIYYSMNVEVTDKGDVPEGYKVSRKEKRNFPLILESPSPNQTSLYFCASSLLGGARNEKLFFGSGTQLSVL.

This clonotype was detected a few times. The rearrangement uses TRBV10-3 and TRBJ2-3; 7 bases are a match to TRBD1. Germline trimming cut 6 bases from V and 2 bases from J; bases unmatched to any gene: 2. The CDR3 consists of 13 residues. Germline CDR1 ENHRY, CDR2 SYGVKD. The CDR3 spells CAIRTGNTDTQYF. CDR3 DNA: TGTGCCATCAGGACAGGGAACACAGATACGCAGTATTTT.

This clonotype was detected ten times or more. CDR3 nucleotide sequence: TGTGCCAGCAGCCGAGTAGGAGGGAGGTTCTTATACGAGCAGTACTTC. This gives the protein CASSRVGGRFLYEQYF. This sequence joins TRBV3-1 and TRBJ2-7, with D perhaps matching TRBD2 (6 bases). Between the trimmed V and J ends, which lost 4 bases and 4 bases, there was a span of 20 bases. CDR3 length: 16 amino acids. Per the germline V gene, CDR1 is LGHDT and CDR2 is YNNKEL (reference sequence).

This clonotype was seen only a few times. The V and J genes are TRBV5-1 and TRBJ1-2; tentative D call: TRBD1 (6 bases). The ends were cut back, 0 bases at V and 4 bases at J, with 10 bases in the middle. CDR1 and CDR2 (germline): SGHRS, YFSETQ. CDR3 length: 14 residues. CDR3 residues: CASSLGQEVYGYTF. The CDR3 DNA is TGCGCCAGCAGCTTGGGACAGGAGGTCTATGGCTACACCTTC.

This clonotype has ten or more counts. This sequence joins TRBV10-3 and TRBJ1-3; D not certain. The CDR3 is 14 amino acids. The V gene lost 7 bases and the J gene lost 0 bases, with 10 bases spanning the gap. CDR1 is ENHRY and CDR2 is SYGVKD in the germline V gene. The CDR3 DNA reads as TGTGCCATCACCCCCGAAATCTCTGGAAACACCATATATTTT. Translated: CAITPEISGNTIYF.

The chain carries TRBV14 and TRBJ1-1, with D possibly matching TRBD1 (5 bases). CDR1 and CDR2 from the germline V gene are SGHDN and FVKESK. V was cut by 4 bases and J by 0 bases, with 6 bases left in between. The CDR3 contains 13 residues. This chain's CDR3 is CASSRQLNTEAFF. The CDR3 DNA sequence: TGTGCCAGCAGCCGACAGTTGAACACTGAAGCTTTCTTT.

The V and J genes are TRBV5-6 and TRBJ1-1, with TRBD1 matching over 10 bases. The ends lost 1 base at V and 5 bases at J; junction bases unmatched: 5. Germline V gives CDR1 SGHDT, CDR2 YYEEEE. CDR3 size: 15 residues. The CDR3 sequence: CASSLRDRGPTEAFF. The CDR3 DNA follows: TGTGCCAGCAGCTTGCGCGACAGGGGGCCGACTGAAGCTTTCTTT.

This clonotype was observed many times. As DNA, the CDR3 is TGTGCCAGCATTCCGGGGGCCTCCACCGGGGAGCTGTTTTTT. As protein: CASIPGASTGELFF. V gene TRBV2 combines with J gene TRBJ2-2; either TRBD1 or TRBD2 may fit D (6 bases each). The CDR3 has 14 residues. Germline CDR1 is SNHLY and CDR2 is FYNNEI. With 7 bases removed from V and 4 bases from J, the gap between germline ends came to 13 bases.

This clonotype showed up just a few times. This chain connects TRBV2 to TRBJ2-3; maybe TRBD2 (7 bases). The germline V gene has CDR1 SNHLY and CDR2 FYNNEI. The V gene lost 7 bases and the J gene lost 4 bases, with 12 bases spanning the gap. CDR3 length equals 13 residues. The CDR3 protein is CASKGGGADTQYF. The CDR3 coding sequence is TGTGCCAGCAAGGGGGGGGGGGCAGATACGCAGTATTTT.

At least ten counts were recorded for this clonotype. This rearrangement joins TRBV3-1 to TRBJ2-7, with 7 bases that match TRBD2. V lost 0 bases and J lost 3; bases outside the gene matches: 2. The CDR3 runs to 14 residues. CDR1 LGHDT and CDR2 YNNKEL come from the germline V gene (reference sequence). The CDR3 is CASSQDPGGYEQYF. In nucleotides, the CDR3 is TGTGCCAGCAGCCAAGATCCGGGAGGCTACGAGCAGTACTTC.

This clonotype has ten or more counts. The gene calls are TRBV4-2 and TRBJ2-3, with D maybe TRBD2 (6 bases). V was cut by 0 bases and J by 2 bases, with 12 bases left in between. CDR1 and CDR2 (germline): LGHNA, YNFKEQ. The CDR3 is made up of 16 amino acids. The CDR3 protein is CASSQDTWDFTDTQYF. The CDR3 DNA follows: TGTGCCAGCAGCCAAGATACCTGGGACTTCACAGATACGCAGTATTTT.

This clonotype was found many times. This chain connects TRBV11-2 to TRBJ2-4; D may match TRBD1 or TRBD2 (7 bases each). This CDR3 comprises 14 residues. CDR1 SGHAT and CDR2 FQNNGV come from the germline V gene. Trimming shortened V by 3 bases and J by 7 bases, and 13 bases separated the two germline ends. The CDR3: CASSLQGEGNIQYF. CDR3 in DNA: TGTGCCAGCAGCTTGCAGGGGGAGGGGAACATTCAGTACTTC.

Many counts were recorded for this clonotype. The chain uses TRBV28 and TRBJ2-3, with a weak D call TRBD2 (7 bases). CDR3 size: 14 residues. The V and J ends lost 6 bases and 0 bases respectively, with 10 bases between them. The germline gives CDR1 MDHEN, CDR2 SYDVKM. The CDR3 reads CASRGGASTDTQYF. The CDR3 nucleotides read TGTGCCAGCAGGGGGGGGGCAAGCACAGATACGCAGTATTTT.

This clonotype showed up many times. The gene calls are TRBV20-1 and TRBJ2-7, with 10 bases lining up with TRBD1. The V and J ends lost 0 bases and 1 base, in that order; junction bases with no gene match: 9. The CDR3 sequence is 17 residues long. The germline CDR1 and CDR2 sequences are DFQATT and SNEGSKA (reference sequence). The CDR3 is CSARDQGDRGWSYEQYF. The CDR3 DNA reads as TGCAGTGCTAGAGATCAAGGGGACAGGGGTTGGTCCTACGAGCAGTACTTC.

This sequence joins TRBV6-5 and TRBJ2-7; no reliable D call. Germline V gene lookup returns CDR1 MNHEY and CDR2 SVGAGI. V shed 0 bases and J shed 7 bases, with 10 bases lying between them. This CDR3 has 13 amino acids. The CDR3: CASSYSTAGEQYV. CDR3 DNA: TGTGCCAGCAGTTACTCGACGGCCGGGGAGCAGTACGTC.

This clonotype was counted only a few times. The rearrangement links TRBV20-1 to TRBJ1-4, with a tentative D call TRBD1 (5 bases). The CDR3 length is 11 residues. CDR1 is DFQATT and CDR2 is SNEGSKA in the germline V gene (reference sequence). Trimming cost V 5 bases and J 5 bases, with 6 bases left between them. The CDR3 reads CSAAGNEKLFF. In DNA form, the CDR3 reads TGCAGTGCTGCAGGGAATGAAAAACTGTTTTTT.

This clonotype was detected ten times or more. The chain recombines TRBV7-2 with TRBJ1-2; 9 nucleotides agree with TRBD1. CDR1 SGHTA and CDR2 FQGNSA come from the germline V gene. The CDR3 extends over 13 amino acids. The J segment lost 8 bases and the V segment lost 5 bases, leaving 6 bases of the junction unmatched. The CDR3 DNA sequence: TGTGCCAGCAGCCGCGGGACAGGGAGAGGCTACACCTTC. This translates into CASSRGTGRGYTF.

In its sample, this clonotype was seen a few times. This sequence joins TRBV14 and TRBJ2-6; D may correspond to TRBD1 or TRBD2 (6 bases each). Germline loops: CDR1 SGHDN, CDR2 FVKESK. CDR3 length: 21 amino acids. V was shortened by 2 bases and J by 0 bases, with 23 bases between the two germline ends. For the CDR3, the DNA is TGTGCCAGCAGCCAATGGAAAACGGGGGCTCGGGTTAGCTCTGGGGCCAACGTCCTGACTTTC. Amino acid sequence: CASSQWKTGARVSSGANVLTF.

This clonotype was seen more than once but under ten times. The chain uses TRBV10-3 and TRBJ1-1; D might be TRBD1 (5 bases). The V gene lost 0 bases and the J gene lost 1 base, with 9 bases spanning the gap. Germline V CDR1 and CDR2: ENHRY, SYGVKD. This CDR3 region has 15 residues. The DNA for the CDR3 is TGTGCCATCAGTGAGTCAGGGACGGGGAACACTGAAGCTTTCTTT. It encodes CAISESGTGNTEAFF.